This TCR beta chain was recovered during a study of blood T cell repertoires in COVID-19 (dated by TCRdb to 2020 to 2021). Regarding the study in general: Samples covering the acute and convalescent phases of COVID-19 were provided by collaborators in the United States, Italy and Spain. Subjects who had been exposed to COVID-19, were actively infected with it, or had recovered from it provided the deeply sampled blood TCRbeta repertoires that made up the dataset. The material from the prospective study consisted of cDNA or gDNA derived from T cells, B-cell-depleted T cells, or PBMCs. HLA class I and class II types, where available, came from metadata supplied by the sample provider rather than from assay-based typing. Samples were obtained from the ongoing ImmuneRACE study (first 160 participants) and from approximately 1,200 subjects provided by 6 global collaborators. The repertoires were released in a freely available public database intended as a resource for research on the immune response to SARS-CoV-2. A de-identified subject ID, COVID-19 status, age in years and sex were almost always included in the sample metadata.

The immunoSEQ Assay, a bias-controlled multiplex PCR, was used to amplify TCRbeta CDR3 regions from genomic DNA. The study's own analysis went as follows. Within the assay, amplification of reference gene primers was used to estimate how many nucleated cells each sample contained. Sequence reads were collapsed and filtered to measure the absolute abundance of every unique TCRbeta CDR3 rearrangement. Productive Simpson clonality was computed per sample as the square root of Simpson's diversity index over productive rearrangements. Not all clones reach the TCRdb copy of this immuneACCESS table, which keeps in-frame sequences only. Checked studies attribute under half of the gap to unresolved V genes and leave the rest unexplained. The D gene and trimming were derived from the DNA, and the V and J assignments and clone size from that table. Recorded for this sample are more than 85,000 clones; around 83% of them occurred a single time. 7.9% of the sample is taken by the ten largest.

Remarks on this clone: The target of this receptor is not known. No quality values exist for individual bases; no much larger clone is one base distant.

Based on the germline V gene, the CDR1 and CDR2 sequences are SGHRS and YFSETQ. The CDR3 numbers 15 residues from cysteine through phenylalanine. The kept DNA is CDR3 alone, 45 bases in frame from the first base. Trimming removed 0 bases from V and 0 bases from J, leaving 8 bases between the germline ends. Results the study describes overall, beyond this receptor: The amount of clinical and demographic metadata varied by source and participant and was provided uncurated.

Whole blood was collected in K2EDTA tubes by collaborating institutions according to the institutions' own protocols. For TCRbeta analysis, collaborator samples were shipped as frozen whole blood, as isolated PBMCs, or as DNA extracted from either sample type. This sequence was found in a woman aged 80 or older with active or convalescent COVID-19. The chain was built from TRBV5-1 and TRBJ2-3; the D gene remains uncertain. The sample comprised peripheral blood. In nucleotides, the sequence is TGCGCCAGCAGCTTGGTGGCCATTAGCACAGATACGCAGTATTTT. It specifies CASSLVAISTDTQYF.